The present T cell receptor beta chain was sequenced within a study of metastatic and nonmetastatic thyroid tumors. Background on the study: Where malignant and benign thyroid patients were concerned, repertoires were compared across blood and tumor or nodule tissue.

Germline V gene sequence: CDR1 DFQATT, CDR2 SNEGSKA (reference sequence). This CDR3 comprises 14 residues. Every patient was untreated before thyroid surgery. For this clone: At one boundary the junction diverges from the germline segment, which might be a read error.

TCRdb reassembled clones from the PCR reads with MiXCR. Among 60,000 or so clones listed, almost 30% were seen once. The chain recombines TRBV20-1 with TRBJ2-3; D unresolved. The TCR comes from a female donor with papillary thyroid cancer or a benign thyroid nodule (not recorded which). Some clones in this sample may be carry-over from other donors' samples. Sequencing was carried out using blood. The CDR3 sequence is CSARLFFSTATQYF. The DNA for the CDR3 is TGCAGTGCTAGACTTTTTTTCTCTACAGCTACGCAGTATTTT.